The rows below give T cell receptor beta chains drawn from one sample of a study of identical twins' blood T cells. Using its own MiXCR run on the 5' RACE reads, TCRdb lists one record per CDR3 protein. The top ten hold about 6% of the sample, which has a few hundred thousand distinct CDR3 sequences, under 30% seen once. Sequences were obtained from PBMCs. The receptors were gathered from a woman between 18 and 50 years old in good health. Both conserved end residues are part of each CDR3. A D gene is named only where the DNA matches it firmly. Clone size is given for some rows only: seen once, a few or many times, or a class if the clone is expanded.

>.|TRBJ1-1|TRBV9|TRBD1
TGTGCCAGCACCGGGGACAGGGGTCGCACTGAAGCTTTCTTT
CASTGDRGRTEAFF
>few|TRBJ1-2|TRBV20-1|.
TGCAGTGCTAGAGAACCAGACTACTATGGCTACACCTTC
CSAREPDYYGYTF
>few|TRBJ2-3|TRBV7-2|.
TGTGCCAGCAGCTCTGGATCCCCAGATACGCAGTATTTT
CASSSGSPDTQYF
>many|TRBJ2-1|TRBV7-9|.
TGTGCCAGCAGCTTAGTTGGTGAGCAGTTCTTC
CASSLVGEQFF
>.|TRBJ1-1|TRBV12-3/TRBV12-4|.
TGCGCTAGCTTCCATGGACAGACGAGGGGGTTCTTT
CASFHGQTRGFF
>.|TRBJ2-5|TRBV5-1|TRBD2
TGCGCCAGCAGCTTTATTACTAGCGGACAAGAGACCCAGTACTTC
CASSFITSGQETQYF
>.|TRBJ2-2|TRBV20-1|TRBD1
TGCAGTGCCCGTTTAGGGGGCGCCTCAGGGGAGCTGTTTTTT
CSARLGGASGELFF
>many|TRBJ1-2|TRBV6-5|.
TGTGCCAGCAGTACTACAGCCTTCTATGGCTACACCTTC
CASSTTAFYGYTF
>few|TRBJ1-4|TRBV7-6|.
TGTGCCAGCAGCCCCGACACCTATAATGAAAAACTGTTTTTT
CASSPDTYNEKLFF
>.|TRBJ1-1|TRBV29-1|.
TGCAGCGTTGAGTGGGGTGACACTGAAGCTTTCTTT
CSVEWGDTEAFF
>few|TRBJ1-5|TRBV19|.
TGTGCCAGTAAAAGCACCTTCAATCAGCCCCAGCATTTT
CASKSTFNQPQHF
>few|TRBJ2-7|TRBV6-2/TRBV6-3|.
TGTGCCAGCAGTTATCGGGGTCTCGGGGACGAGCAGTACTTC
CASSYRGLGDEQYF
>.|TRBJ2-7|TRBV20-1|TRBD2
TGCAGTGGCGGGACTAGTGTTCGCGAGCAGTACTTC
CSGGTSVREQYF
>.|TRBJ2-3|TRBV7-9|.
TGTGCCAGCAGCCAACCCACGGATGCAGATACGCAGTATTTT
CASSQPTDADTQYF
>.|TRBJ1-3|TRBV5-1|.
TGCGCCAGCGGCCGCCTAAGTTCTAACTCTGGAAACACCATATATTTT
CASGRLSSNSGNTIYF
>.|TRBJ1-1|TRBV5-8|.
TGTGCCAGCAGCCCTGGGGTCCGGGACGAAGCTTTCTTT
CASSPGVRDEAFF
>few|TRBJ1-2|TRBV20-1|TRBD1
TGCAGTGCAATAACAGGGGGCCAGGATGGCTACACCTTC
CSAITGGQDGYTF
>.|TRBJ2-5|TRBV20-1|.
TGCAGTGGTACGGGGTTTGATGGACAAGAGACCCAGTACTTC
CSGTGFDGQETQYF
>.|TRBJ2-3|TRBV10-1|TRBD2
TGCGCCAGCGGTCACCGGAGGGCGGGAGAAGGGGCGCAGTATTTT
CASGHRRAGEGAQYF
>few|TRBJ2-1|TRBV7-2|TRBD2
TGTGCCAGCAGTTTAGAGCGGGAGAGCTACTACAATGAGCAGTTCTTC
CASSLERESYYNEQFF
>.|TRBJ1-2|TRBV27|.
TGTGCCAGCAGCCCAACTGGCGGATACTATGGCTACACCTTC
CASSPTGGYYGYTF
>few|TRBJ2-2|TRBV7-7|.
TGTGCTAGCAGCTTAGTGGACTTCCGAAACACCGGGGAGCTGTTTTTT
CASSLVDFRNTGELFF
>many|TRBJ1-5|TRBV27|.
TGTGCCAGCAGTTTAGAAGCCGGGAGTTACCAGCCCCAGCATTTT
CASSLEAGSYQPQHF
>.|TRBJ2-1|TRBV20-1|.
TGCAGTGCTAGAGATGTCTCTAGTGGCAGAGACAATGAGCAGTTCTTC
CSARDVSSGRDNEQFF
>.|TRBJ2-5|TRBV11-2|TRBD1
TGTGCCAGCAGAAACAAGATCCAGGGGGACGAGACCCAGTACTTC
CASRNKIQGDETQYF
>few|TRBJ2-7|TRBV3-1|.
TGTGCCAGCAGCCAAGAGACGGGTTACTACGAGCAGTACTTC
CASSQETGYYEQYF
>.|TRBJ1-2|TRBV12-3/TRBV12-4|.
TGTGCCAGCAGCCCCCTGGGGGGGCACGGTAACTATGGCTACACCTTC
CASSPLGGHGNYGYTF
>few|TRBJ1-5|TRBV19|.
TGTGCCAGTCTGGGGGCTTATAGCAATCAGCCCCAGCATTTT
CASLGAYSNQPQHF
>few|TRBJ2-7|TRBV13|TRBD2
TGTGCCAGCAGCTTAGGGTCTAGCGGGGGTCACGAGCAGTACTTC
CASSLGSSGGHEQYF
>.|TRBJ2-2|TRBV30|.
TGTGCCTGGAGTCCCCACCACACCGGGGAGCTGTTTTTT
CAWSPHHTGELFF
>.|TRBJ1-4|TRBV5-1|.
TGCGCCAGCAGCTCGGGACCCGGAATCGATGAAAAACTGTTTTTT
CASSSGPGIDEKLFF
>few|TRBJ2-7|TRBV5-1|.
TGCGCCAGCGGTACGGGGCCTAACCTCTCCTACGAGCAGTACTTC
CASGTGPNLSYEQYF
>many|TRBJ1-3|TRBV4-3|.
TGCGCCAGCAGCCAAGTGGCGGCCGGAAACACCATATATTTT
CASSQVAAGNTIYF
>.|TRBJ1-1|TRBV6-5|TRBD1
TGTGCCGGCAGTTTCAGGGGGCTGACTGAAGCTTTCTTT
CAGSFRGLTEAFF